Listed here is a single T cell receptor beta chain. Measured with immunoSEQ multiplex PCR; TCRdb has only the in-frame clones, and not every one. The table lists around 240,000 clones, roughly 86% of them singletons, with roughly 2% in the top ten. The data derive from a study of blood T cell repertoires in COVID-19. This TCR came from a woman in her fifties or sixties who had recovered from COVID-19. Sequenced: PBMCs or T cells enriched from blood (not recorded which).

For the CDR3, the DNA is TGTGCCATCAGCCCGACCTTAGCGGGAGGCATCTACGAGCAGTACTTC. It yields the protein CAISPTLAGGIYEQYF. The chain carries TRBV10-3 and TRBJ2-7, with TRBD2 matching 10 bases. CDR1 and CDR2 from the germline V gene are ENHRY and SYGVKD. Trimming took 6 bases from V and 3 from J; bases not matched to a gene: 11. The CDR3 runs to 16 residues.